Shown below are 26 T cell receptor beta chains from a single sample sequenced in a study of blood T cell repertoires in COVID-19. Profiled with immunoSEQ multiplex PCR; TCRdb holds only in-frame clones, not every one. The data hold about 210,000 clones, with 65% to 85% observed a single time. The source material was peripheral blood. These TCRs come from a human donor in a cohort sampled during active COVID-19.

This rearrangement joins TRBV9 to TRBJ2-7; 10 positions match TRBD2. The CDR3 sequence is 15 residues long. The trim removed 0 bases at V and 4 bases at J, leaving 4 bases unmatched. Germline loops: CDR1 SGDLS, CDR2 YYNGEE. As DNA, the CDR3 is TGTGCCAGCAGCGTAGGTAGCGGGGGGTTATACGAGCAGTACTTC. Protein product: CASSVGSGGLYEQYF.

As regards this clone: Other DNA variants within this sample encode the same CDR3. J is TRBJ1-1 and V is TRBV19; 10 bases map to TRBD1. Germline V gives CDR1 LNHDA, CDR2 SQIVND (reference sequence). Trimming cost V 4 bases and J 3 bases; bases outside gene matches: 8. The CDR3 spans 16 residues. The CDR3 nucleotides are TGTGCCAGTAGTACCCGGGACAGGGGATGGGACACTGAAGCTTTCTTT. Its protein product is CASSTRDRGWDTEAFF.

J is TRBJ2-5 and V is TRBV5-4, with D possibly being TRBD2 (6 bases). Trimming left V 6 bases short and J 3 bases short, with 12 bases between. CDR3 length: 13 residues. The V gene's germline CDR1 is SGHNT and CDR2 YYREEE (reference sequence). The CDR3 is CASTPVAEETQYF. The CDR3 DNA sequence: TGTGCCAGCACCCCTGTAGCGGAAGAGACCCAGTACTTC.

The chain recombines TRBV7-9 with TRBJ2-1; TRBD2 is a possible D gene (6 bases). This CDR3 has 15 residues. V gave up 5 bases and J gave up 0 bases, with 11 bases separating them. Germline CDR1 SEHNR, CDR2 FQNEAQ (reference sequence). CDR3 protein: CASSRGGSSYNEQFF. In DNA form, the CDR3 reads TGTGCCAGCAGCCGTGGGGGGAGCTCCTACAATGAGCAGTTCTTC.

The chain uses TRBV6-6 and TRBJ2-2; 8 bases match TRBD1. The CDR3 sequence is 12 residues long. Germline V gene sequence: CDR1 MNHNY, CDR2 SVGAGI (reference sequence). V dropped 6 bases and J dropped 6; count of bases not matched to a gene: 0. CDR3 amino acids: CASRDRAGELFF. Written as DNA, the CDR3 is TGTGCCAGCAGGGACAGGGCCGGGGAGCTGTTTTTT.

The chain couples TRBV5-1 to TRBJ2-7, with D tentatively TRBD1 (5 bases). Germline values: CDR1 SGHRS, CDR2 YFSETQ. Trimming shortened V by 4 bases and J by 0 bases, and 14 bases separated the two germline ends. The CDR3 length is 15 residues. The CDR3 region has the DNA TGCGCCAGCAGCCTTGGTACAGGTTACTCCTACGAGCAGTACTTC. It translates to CASSLGTGYSYEQYF.

The chain employs TRBV7-6 and TRBJ2-5; 8 bases are a match to TRBD2. This CDR3 comprises 12 residues. Losses at the gene ends were 11 bases for V and 4 bases for J; bases not matched to a gene: 6. Per the germline V gene, CDR1 is SGHVS and CDR2 is FNYEAQ. The CDR3 DNA follows: TGTGCCTCTAGCGGGCCGGGAGAGACCCAGTACTTC. Protein: CASSGPGETQYF.

This clone was observed many times. DNA of the CDR3: TGTGCCAGCAGCCGCGGGACGTGGCTGTTTTTT. Amino acids: CASSRGTWLFF. The chain has TRBV3-1 (or the pseudogene TRBV3-2) and TRBJ1-4, with D possibly being TRBD1 (5 bases). V was clipped by 4 bases and J by 14 bases, with 11 bases between them. The CDR3 sequence is 11 residues long. Germline CDR1 LGHDT, CDR2 YNNKEL (reference sequence).

CDR3 protein: CASSTPSEERSTDTQYF. CDR3 DNA sequence: TGTGCCAGCAGCACGCCCTCGGAGGAGCGCAGCACAGATACGCAGTATTTT. V gene TRBV9 combines with J gene TRBJ2-3; D perhaps matches TRBD2 (5 bases). The germline gives CDR1 SGDLS, CDR2 YYNGEE. Trimming took off 4 bases at V and 0 bases at J, with 18 bases between the two ends. CDR3 size: 17 residues.

J is TRBJ2-1 and V is TRBV3-1 (or the pseudogene TRBV3-2); D not certain. This CDR3 spans 17 amino acids. The ends were cut back, 1 base at V and 0 bases at J, with 13 bases in the middle. The V gene's germline CDR1 is LGHDT and CDR2 YNNKEL (reference sequence). The CDR3 DNA is TGTGCCAGCAGCCAAGTTCTTCCCTTCCTCTCCTACAATGAGCAGTTCTTC. The encoded protein is CASSQVLPFLSYNEQFF.

V usage is TRBV18 and J usage is TRBJ2-1, with 14 bases fitting TRBD2. Germline CDR1 KGHSH, CDR2 LQKENI. There are 17 residues in the CDR3. Germline trimming cut 4 bases from V and 5 bases from J; bases unmatched to any gene: 7. The CDR3 region is CASSLGTSGSSNNEQFF. In DNA form, the CDR3 reads TGTGCCAGCTCACTCGGGACTAGCGGGAGTTCGAACAATGAGCAGTTCTTC.

In this sample, this clone turned up a few times. The genes are TRBV6-5 and TRBJ2-7; 7 nucleotides match TRBD1. The CDR3 runs to 13 residues. Per germline, CDR1 MNHEY and CDR2 SVGAGI. J was trimmed by 5 bases and V by 6 bases; bases with no gene match: 7. The CDR3 region has the DNA TGTGCCAGCAGGGGGGACAGAGGCAACGAGCAGTACTTC. Protein product: CASRGDRGNEQYF.

CDR3 in DNA: TGTGCCAGCTCACCAGGGCAGGATGACGAGCAGTACTTC. Protein: CASSPGQDDEQYF. V gene TRBV18 combines with J gene TRBJ2-7; D gene ambiguous. The CDR3 contains 13 residues. Trimming shortened V by 2 bases and J by 5 bases, and 10 bases separated the two germline ends. Looked up from germline, CDR1 is KGHSH and CDR2 is LQKENI.

There are a few counts of this clone. This rearrangement joins TRBV29-1 to TRBJ1-1, with 9 nucleotides matching TRBD1. J gave up 5 bases and V 3 bases, and 7 bases lay outside the gene matches. Germline V gene lookup returns CDR1 SQVTM and CDR2 ANQGSEA. The CDR3 runs to 14 residues. CDR3 DNA sequence: TGCAGCGTTGAGAACAGGGGGCGAGAGACTGAAGCTTTCTTT. It codes for CSVENRGRETEAFF.

The J gene is TRBJ2-3, the V gene TRBV5-5; 9 bases map to TRBD2. CDR1 is SGHKS, CDR2 YYEKEE, per germline (reference sequence). The CDR3 totals 15 residues. V trimming: 1 base; J trimming: 0 bases; junction bases outside the gene matches: 0. The CDR3: CASSLTSGSTDTQYF. The CDR3 bases are TGTGCCAGCAGCTTGACTAGCGGGAGCACAGATACGCAGTATTTT.

The chain links TRBV9 to TRBJ1-5, with 7 bases lining up with TRBD1. Germline CDR1 is SGDLS and CDR2 is YYNGEE. This CDR3 spans 16 amino acids. With 0 bases clipped from V and 2 bases from J, the junction kept 5 bases outside the gene matches. The CDR3 sequence is CASSVDGTAGNQPQHF. The CDR3 bases are TGTGCCAGCAGCGTAGACGGGACAGCGGGCAATCAGCCCCAGCATTTT.

This clone was counted between two and nine times. The V call is TRBV24-1, the J call TRBJ2-3; D perhaps matches TRBD2 (6 bases). Germline CDR1 is KGHDR and CDR2 is SFDVKD. The CDR3 is made up of 13 amino acids. V was cut by 2 bases and J by 4 bases, with 6 bases left in between. The CDR3 loop reads CATSDWGADTQYF. DNA of the CDR3: TGTGCCACCAGTGATTGGGGGGCAGATACGCAGTATTTT.

The chain employs TRBV5-8 and TRBJ2-1, with TRBD2 matching 15 bases. The CDR3 sequence is 14 residues long. Germline V gene lookup returns CDR1 SGHTS and CDR2 YDEGEE. V dropped 4 bases and J dropped 14; count of bases not matched to a gene: 7. The CDR3 DNA is TGTGCCAGCAGCCGCGGACTAGCGGGAGGGCCTGAGTTCTTC. It yields the protein CASSRGLAGGPEFF.

The chain couples TRBV5-1 to TRBJ2-1, with 11 nucleotides matching TRBD2. The CDR3 runs to 15 residues. Losses at the gene ends were 1 base for V and 6 bases for J; bases not matched to a gene: 3. CDR1 is SGHRS, CDR2 YFSETQ, per germline. CDR3 region: CASSLTSGGGNEQFF. DNA of the CDR3: TGCGCCAGCAGCTTGACTAGCGGGGGCGGCAATGAGCAGTTCTTC.

This clone was detected a few times. The gene calls are TRBV5-1 and TRBJ1-2; 9 positions match TRBD1. The V segment lost 0 bases and the J segment 8 bases; nucleotides outside the gene matches: 8. CDR3 length: 15 residues. Germline V CDR1 and CDR2: SGHRS, YFSETQ. CDR3 protein: CASSLVGQGMDGYTF. CDR3 sequence (DNA): TGCGCCAGCAGCTTGGTGGGACAGGGAATGGACGGCTACACCTTC.

The genes are TRBV7-6 and TRBJ2-3, with a weak D call TRBD2 (7 bases). The germline gives CDR1 SGHVS, CDR2 FNYEAQ. Deletions cut 1 base from V and 1 base from J, with 12 bases between. The CDR3 has 16 amino acids. CDR3 region: CASSLGGGAGTDTQYF. The CDR3 DNA reads TGTGCCAGCAGCTTAGGGGGGGGCGCTGGCACAGATACGCAGTATTTT. Supplemented by reference TRBV7-6 and TRBJ2-3, the full variable domain reads GAGVSQSPRYKVTKRGQDVALRCDPISGHVSLYWYRQALGQGPEFLTYFNYEAQQDKSGLPNDRFSAERPEGSISTLTIQRTEQRDSAMYRCASSLGGGAGTDTQYFGPGTRLTVL.

The V call is TRBV6-5, the J call TRBJ2-5; D perhaps matches TRBD1 (5 bases). Germline V CDR1 and CDR2: MNHEY, SVGAGI. This CDR3 region has 15 residues. Trimming removed 7 bases from V and 2 bases from J, with 17 bases in between. CDR3 protein: CASTLGQVQQETQYF. The CDR3 nucleotides read TGTGCCAGCACCTTGGGGCAGGTTCAACAAGAGACCCAGTACTTC.

The V and J genes are TRBV18 and TRBJ2-3; weak D call: TRBD2 (5 bases). The V end lost 2 bases, the J end lost 4 bases, and 10 bases lay between the germline ends. Germline CDR1 is KGHSH and CDR2 is LQKENI. This CDR3 has 14 residues. The DNA of the CDR3 is TGTGCCAGCTCACCAGGGCGGAGGCCAGATACGCAGTATTTT. Residues: CASSPGRRPDTQYF.

J is TRBJ2-7 and V is TRBV3-1 (or the pseudogene TRBV3-2); 14 bases line up with TRBD2. Germline-derived CDR1 and CDR2 are LGHDT and YNNKEL (reference sequence). This CDR3 contains 18 residues. The junction had 7 bases not matched to a gene; V was cut back by 1 base and J by 2 bases. CDR3 in DNA: TGTGCCAGCAGCCAAGTACCGGGACTAGCGGGGGATACCTACGAGCAGTACTTC. This gives the protein CASSQVPGLAGDTYEQYF.

The CDR3 region is CASSSTRNEQYF. For the CDR3, the DNA is TGTGCCAGCAGCTCTACTAGGAACGAGCAGTACTTC. The J gene is TRBJ2-7, the V gene TRBV7-2, with D perhaps TRBD2 (5 bases). The CDR3 has 12 residues. Germline CDR1 SGHTA, CDR2 FQGNSA. The V gene lost 4 bases and the J gene lost 5 bases, with 9 bases spanning the gap.

The chain links TRBV18 to TRBJ2-7; 8 positions agree with TRBD1. In germline, CDR1 is KGHSH, CDR2 LQKENI. The CDR3 has 13 residues. With 4 bases clipped from V and 5 bases from J, the junction kept 4 bases outside the gene matches. The CDR3 sequence: CASSRGQGDEQYF. The CDR3 DNA is TGTGCCAGCTCACGAGGACAGGGCGACGAGCAGTACTTC. The full variable domain, its missing parts supplied by reference TRBV18 and TRBJ2-7, is NAGVMQNPRHLVRRRGQEARLRCSPMKGHSHVYWYRQLPEEGLKFMVYLQKENIIDESGMPKERFSAEFPKEGPSILRIQQVVRGDSAAYFCASSRGQGDEQYFGPGTRLTVT.